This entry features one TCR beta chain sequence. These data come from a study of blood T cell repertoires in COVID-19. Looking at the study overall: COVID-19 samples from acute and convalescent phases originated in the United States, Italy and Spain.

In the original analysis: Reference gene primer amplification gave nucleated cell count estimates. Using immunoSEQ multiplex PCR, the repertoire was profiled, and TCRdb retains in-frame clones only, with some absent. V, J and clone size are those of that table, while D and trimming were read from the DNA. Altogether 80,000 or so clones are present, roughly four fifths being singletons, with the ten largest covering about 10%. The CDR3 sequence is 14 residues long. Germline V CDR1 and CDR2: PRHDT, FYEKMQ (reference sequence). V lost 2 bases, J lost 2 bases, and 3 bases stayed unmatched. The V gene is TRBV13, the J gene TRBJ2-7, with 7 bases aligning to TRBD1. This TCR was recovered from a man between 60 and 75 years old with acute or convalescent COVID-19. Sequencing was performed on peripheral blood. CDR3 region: CASSLTDRPYEQYF. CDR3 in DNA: TGTGCCAGCAGCTTAACGGACAGGCCCTACGAGCAGTACTTC.